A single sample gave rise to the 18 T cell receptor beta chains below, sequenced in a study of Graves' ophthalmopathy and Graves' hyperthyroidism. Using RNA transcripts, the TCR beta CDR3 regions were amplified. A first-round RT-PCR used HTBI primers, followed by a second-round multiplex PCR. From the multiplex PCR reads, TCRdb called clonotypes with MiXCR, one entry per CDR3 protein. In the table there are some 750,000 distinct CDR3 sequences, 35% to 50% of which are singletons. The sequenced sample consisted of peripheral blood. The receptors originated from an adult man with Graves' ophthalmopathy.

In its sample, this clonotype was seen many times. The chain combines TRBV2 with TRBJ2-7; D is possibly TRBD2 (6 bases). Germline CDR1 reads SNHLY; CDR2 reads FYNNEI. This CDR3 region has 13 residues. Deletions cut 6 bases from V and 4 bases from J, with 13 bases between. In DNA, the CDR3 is TGTGCCAGCAGCCCCCTCGGGGGATACGAGCAGTACTTC. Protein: CASSPLGGYEQYF. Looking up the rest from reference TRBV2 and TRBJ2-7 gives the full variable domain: EPEVTQTPSHQVTQMGQEVILRCVPISNHLYFYWYRQILGQKVEFLVSFYNNEISEKSEIFDDQFSVERPDGSNFTLKIRSTKLEDSAMYFCASSPLGGYEQYFGPGTRLTVT.

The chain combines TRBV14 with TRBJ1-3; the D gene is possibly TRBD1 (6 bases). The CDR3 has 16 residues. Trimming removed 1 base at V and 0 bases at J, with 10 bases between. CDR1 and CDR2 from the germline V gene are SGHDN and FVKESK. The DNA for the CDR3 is TGTGCCAGCAGCCAAGGGACAGCCAACTCTGGAAACACCATATATTTT. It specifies CASSQGTANSGNTIYF.

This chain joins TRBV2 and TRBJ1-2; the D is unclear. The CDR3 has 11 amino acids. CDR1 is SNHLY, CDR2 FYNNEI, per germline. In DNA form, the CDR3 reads TGTGCGGCTGGGGAGGGCTATGGCTACACCTTC. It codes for CAAGEGYGYTF.

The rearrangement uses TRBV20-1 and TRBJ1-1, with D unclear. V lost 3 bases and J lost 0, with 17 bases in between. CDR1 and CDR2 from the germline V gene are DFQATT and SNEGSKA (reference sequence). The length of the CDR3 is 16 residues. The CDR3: CSASRAGRYLNTEAFF. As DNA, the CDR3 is TGCAGTGCTAGTAGGGCAGGACGCTACCTGAACACTGAAGCTTTCTTT.

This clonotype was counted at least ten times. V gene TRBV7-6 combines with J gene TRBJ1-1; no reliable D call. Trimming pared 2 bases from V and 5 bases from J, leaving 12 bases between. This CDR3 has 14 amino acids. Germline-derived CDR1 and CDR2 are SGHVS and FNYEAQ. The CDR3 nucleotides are TGTGCCAGCAGCTTATCCCTGGAGGGAACTGAAGCTTTCTTT. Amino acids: CASSLSLEGTEAFF.

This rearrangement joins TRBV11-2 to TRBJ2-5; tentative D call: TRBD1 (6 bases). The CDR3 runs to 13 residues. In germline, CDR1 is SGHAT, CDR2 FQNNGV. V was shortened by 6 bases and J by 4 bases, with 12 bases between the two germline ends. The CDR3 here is CASSLKGVETQYF. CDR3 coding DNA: TGTGCCAGCAGTTTAAAGGGGGTAGAGACCCAGTACTTC. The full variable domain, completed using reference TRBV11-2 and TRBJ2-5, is EAGVAQSPRYKIIEKRQSVAFWCNPISGHATLYWYQQILGQGPKLLIQFQNNGVVDDSQLPKDRFSAERLKGVDSTLKIQPAKLEDSAVYLCASSLKGVETQYFGPGTRLLVL.

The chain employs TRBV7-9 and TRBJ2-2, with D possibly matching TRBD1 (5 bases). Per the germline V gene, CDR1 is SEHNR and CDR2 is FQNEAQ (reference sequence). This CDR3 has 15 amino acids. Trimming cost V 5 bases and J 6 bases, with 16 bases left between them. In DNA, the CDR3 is TGTGCCAGCAGCCGGAAGGGGTCGGGCGCCGGGGAGCTGTTTTTT. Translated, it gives CASSRKGSGAGELFF.

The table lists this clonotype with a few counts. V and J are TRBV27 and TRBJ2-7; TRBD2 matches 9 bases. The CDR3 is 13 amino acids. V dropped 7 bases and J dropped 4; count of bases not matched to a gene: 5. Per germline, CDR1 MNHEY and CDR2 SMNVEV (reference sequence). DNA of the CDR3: TGTGCCAGCAAGGAGAGCGGGAGGTACGAGCAGTACTTC. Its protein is CASKESGRYEQYF.

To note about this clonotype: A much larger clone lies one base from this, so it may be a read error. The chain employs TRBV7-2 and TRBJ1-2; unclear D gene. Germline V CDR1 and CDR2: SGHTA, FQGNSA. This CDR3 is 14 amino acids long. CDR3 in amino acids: CVSSPSGTNYGYTF. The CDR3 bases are TGTGTCAGCAGTCCCTCCGGAACCAACTATGGCTACACCTTC.

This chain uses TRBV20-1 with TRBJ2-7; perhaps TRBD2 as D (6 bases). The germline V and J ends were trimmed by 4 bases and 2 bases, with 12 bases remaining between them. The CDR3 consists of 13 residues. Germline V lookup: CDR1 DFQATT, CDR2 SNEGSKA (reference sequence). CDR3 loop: CSAILGGTYEQYF. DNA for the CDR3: TGCAGTGCTATCTTGGGGGGAACCTACGAGCAGTACTTC.

CDR3 nucleotides: TGTGCCAGTAGTACAACAGGGGGGTCTTACACTGAAGCTTTCTTT. This codes for CASSTTGGSYTEAFF. The chain carries TRBV19 and TRBJ1-1, with 8 positions matching TRBD1. Germline V gene data show CDR1 as LNHDA and CDR2 as SQIVND (reference sequence). The junction had 7 bases not matched to a gene; V was cut back by 4 bases and J by 3 bases. The CDR3 consists of 15 residues.

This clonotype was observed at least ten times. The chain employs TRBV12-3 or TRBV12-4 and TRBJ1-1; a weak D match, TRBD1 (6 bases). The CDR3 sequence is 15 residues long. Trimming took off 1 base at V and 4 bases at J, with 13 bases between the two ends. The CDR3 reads CASSLGGGGSTEAFF. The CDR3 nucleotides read TGTGCCAGCAGTTTAGGGGGAGGGGGGAGCACTGAAGCTTTCTTT.

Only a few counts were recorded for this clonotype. CDR3 loop: CASSLARDPYEQYF. In DNA, the CDR3 is TGTGCCAGCAGTTTGGCGAGGGACCCCTACGAGCAGTACTTC. The genes are TRBV12-3 or TRBV12-4 and TRBJ2-7; D is tentatively TRBD1 or TRBD2 (5 bases each). CDR3 length: 14 amino acids. V lost 3 bases, J lost 2 bases, and 11 bases lay in between.

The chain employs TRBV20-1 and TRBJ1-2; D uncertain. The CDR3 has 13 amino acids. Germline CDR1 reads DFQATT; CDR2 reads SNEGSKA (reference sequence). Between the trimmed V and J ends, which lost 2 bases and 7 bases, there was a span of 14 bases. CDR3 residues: CSARTSLWGGYTF. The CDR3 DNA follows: TGCAGTGCTAGAACCTCACTTTGGGGTGGCTACACCTTC.

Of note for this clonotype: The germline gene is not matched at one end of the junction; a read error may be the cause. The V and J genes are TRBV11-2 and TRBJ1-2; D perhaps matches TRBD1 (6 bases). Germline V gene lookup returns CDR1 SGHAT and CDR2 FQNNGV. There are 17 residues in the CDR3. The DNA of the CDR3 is TGTGCCAGCAGCCTAATAGGGGGGGGAGAATTAAACTATGGCCACACCTTC. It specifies CASSLIGGGELNYGHTF. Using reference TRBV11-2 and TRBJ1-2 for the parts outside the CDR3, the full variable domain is EAGVAQSPRYKIIEKRQSVAFWCNPISGHATLYWYQQILGQGPKLLIQFQNNGVVDDSQLPKDRFSAERLKGVDSTLKIQPAKLEDSAVYLCASSLIGGGELNYGHTFGSGTRLTVV.

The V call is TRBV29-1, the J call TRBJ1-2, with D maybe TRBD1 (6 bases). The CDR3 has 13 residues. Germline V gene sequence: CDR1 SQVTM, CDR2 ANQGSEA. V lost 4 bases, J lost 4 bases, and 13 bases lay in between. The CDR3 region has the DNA TGCAGCGTTGCGGCAGGGGCGGTCTATGGCTACACCTTC. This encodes CSVAAGAVYGYTF.

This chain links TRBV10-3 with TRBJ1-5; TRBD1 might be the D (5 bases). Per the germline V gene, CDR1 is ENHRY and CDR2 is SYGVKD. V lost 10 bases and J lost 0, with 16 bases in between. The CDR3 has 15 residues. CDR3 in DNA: TGTGCCAGCACCTCACAGGCTTATAGCAATCAGCCCCAGCATTTT. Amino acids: CASTSQAYSNQPQHF.

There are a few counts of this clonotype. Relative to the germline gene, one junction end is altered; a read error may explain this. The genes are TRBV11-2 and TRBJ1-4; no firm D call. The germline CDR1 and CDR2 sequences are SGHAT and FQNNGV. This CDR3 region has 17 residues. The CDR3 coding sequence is TGCGCCAGCAGCTCCCGCCCAACTGGCTCTGGTAATGAAAAACTGTTTTTT. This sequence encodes CASSSRPTGSGNEKLFF.